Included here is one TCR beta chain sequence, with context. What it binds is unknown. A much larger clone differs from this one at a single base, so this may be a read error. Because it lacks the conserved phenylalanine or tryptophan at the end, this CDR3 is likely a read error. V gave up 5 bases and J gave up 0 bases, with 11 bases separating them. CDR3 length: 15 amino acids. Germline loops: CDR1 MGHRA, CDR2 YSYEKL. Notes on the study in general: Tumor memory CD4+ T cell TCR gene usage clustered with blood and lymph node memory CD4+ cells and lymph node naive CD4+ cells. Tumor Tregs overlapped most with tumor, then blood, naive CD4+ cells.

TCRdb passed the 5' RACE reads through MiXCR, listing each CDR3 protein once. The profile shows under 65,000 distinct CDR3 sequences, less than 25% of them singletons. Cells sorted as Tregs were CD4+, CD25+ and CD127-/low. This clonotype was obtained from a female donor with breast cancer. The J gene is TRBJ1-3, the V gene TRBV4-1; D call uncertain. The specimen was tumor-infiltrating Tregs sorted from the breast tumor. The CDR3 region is CASSTFGLSGNTIYL. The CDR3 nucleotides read TGCGCCAGCAGCACCTTCGGGCTCTCTGGAAACACCATATATCTT.